These T cell receptor beta chains were read from a single sample in a study of blood T cells in healthy people across ages. TCRdb re-derived calls from the 5' RACE reads in MiXCR, one entry per CDR3 protein. The sample contains 780,000 or so distinct CDR3 sequences, approximately 25% of which appear only once. These data were likewise used in another study, on T cells of mothers and their children.

The sequenced sample consisted of blood. All receptors derive from a boy younger than 18 in good health. Both conserved end residues are part of each CDR3. A D gene is named only where the DNA matches it firmly. Only some rows state a clone size, as once, few, many or a class for expanded clones.

.,TRBD1,TRBJ2-4,TRBV29-1,CSVPGTAKHIQYF,TGCAGCGTCCCCGGGACAGCGAAACACATTCAGTACTTC
.,.,TRBJ2-5,TRBV28,CASSFTIGETQYF,TGTGCCAGCAGTTTTACGATCGGTGAGACCCAGTACTTC
few,.,TRBJ1-4,TRBV11-2,CASSFGRRREEKLFF,TGTGCCAGCAGCTTTGGACGCCGGAGGGAGGAAAAACTGTTTTTT
few,.,TRBJ2-1,TRBV16,CASSQSQGNEQFF,TGTGCCAGCAGCCAATCGCAAGGAAATGAGCAGTTCTTC
few,TRBD1,TRBJ1-2,TRBV20-1,CSAVDRGANGYTF,TGCAGTGCTGTAGACAGGGGAGCGAATGGCTACACCTTC
.,.,TRBJ2-7,TRBV6-5,CASSYVGSGSYEQYF,TGTGCCAGCAGTTACGTTGGCAGTGGCTCCTACGAGCAGTACTTC
.,TRBD2,TRBJ2-7,TRBV4-1,CASSQVTGTSDEQYF,TGCGCCAGCAGCCAAGTAACCGGGACTAGTGACGAGCAGTACTTC
.,.,TRBJ1-1,TRBV3-1,CASSQTRTWRAEAFF,TGTGCCAGTAGCCAAACAAGAACCTGGCGGGCTGAAGCTTTCTTT
.,TRBD1,TRBJ2-5,TRBV28,CASSLPTFFDRDQETQYF,TGTGCCAGCAGTTTACCAACATTCTTTGACAGGGACCAAGAGACCCAGTACTTC
.,.,TRBJ2-7,TRBV7-9,CASSARDSLSYEQYF,TGTGCCAGCAGCGCCCGGGACTCCCTCTCCTACGAGCAGTACTTC
few,TRBD2,TRBJ2-7,TRBV6-2/TRBV6-3,CASGTGLASHEQYF,TGTGCCAGCGGGACGGGACTAGCATCCCACGAGCAGTACTTC
.,.,TRBJ2-1,TRBV7-2,CASSLAPGDYNEQFF,TGTGCCAGCAGCTTAGCCCCAGGCGATTACAATGAGCAGTTCTTC
few,TRBD2,TRBJ2-7,TRBV10-3,CAISDPRGLAGGETYEQYF,TGTGCCATCAGTGACCCCCGGGGACTAGCGGGAGGCGAGACCTACGAGCAGTACTTC
once,TRBD1,TRBJ2-2,TRBV4-3,CASSPGQDFTGELFF,TGCGCCAGCAGCCCAGGACAGGACTTTACCGGGGAGCTGTTTTTT
few,.,TRBJ2-5,TRBV11-2,CASSLGQRLTETQYF,TGTGCCAGCAGCTTAGGGCAGAGGTTGACAGAGACCCAGTACTTC
.,.,TRBJ2-7,TRBV20-1,CSARGPSSYEQYF,TGCAGTGCTAGGGGTCCGAGCTCCTACGAGCAGTACTTC
.,.,TRBJ2-3,TRBV4-2,CASSQAGTWSRGADTQYF,TGTGCCAGCAGCCAAGCGGGAACGTGGTCCAGGGGCGCAGATACGCAGTATTTT
.,TRBD2,TRBJ2-7,TRBV5-1,CASSFIAGDEQYF,TGCGCCAGCAGCTTCATAGCGGGAGACGAGCAGTACTTC
.,TRBD1,TRBJ1-2,TRBV3-1,CASSQAAGGERGYTF,TGTGCCAGCAGCCAAGCGGCAGGGGGCGAACGTGGCTACACCTTC
.,TRBD2,TRBJ2-7,TRBV29-1,CSVAGTSEGYEQYF,TGCAGCGTTGCGGGGACTAGCGAGGGTTACGAGCAGTACTTC
few,.,TRBJ1-1,TRBV4-3,CASSQDVGGALFAEAFF,TGCGCCAGCAGCCAAGATGTCGGGGGCGCCTTGTTTGCTGAAGCTTTCTTT
few,TRBD1,TRBJ1-1,TRBV7-3,CASSPHKGQATEAFF,TGTGCCAGCAGCCCCCACAAAGGACAGGCAACTGAAGCTTTCTTT
.,TRBD1,TRBJ1-2,TRBV29-1,CSVEPWTGEDGYTF,TGCAGCGTTGAACCTTGGACAGGGGAAGATGGCTACACCTTC
few,TRBD1,TRBJ2-7,TRBV20-1,CSAGIGTGRNEQYF,TGCAGTGCTGGAATCGGGACAGGTCGAAACGAGCAGTACTTC
.,.,TRBJ1-6,TRBV4-3,CASSQDRTTGSSPLHF,TGCGCCAGCAGCCAAGATAGGACCACGGGGAGTTCACCCCTCCACTTT
few,TRBD1,TRBJ1-1,TRBV7-9,CASSLTGTGPEAFF,TGTGCCAGCAGCTTAACCGGGACAGGGCCTGAAGCTTTCTTT
few,TRBD1,TRBJ1-1,TRBV12-3/TRBV12-4,CASILPDRGLQAFF,TGTGCCAGCATTTTGCCGGACAGGGGCCTTCAAGCTTTCTTT
.,.,TRBJ2-2,TRBV11-2,CASSLARASAGELFF,TGTGCCAGCAGCTTAGCTCGGGCCTCGGCCGGGGAGCTGTTTTTT
.,TRBD2,TRBJ2-1,TRBV12-3/TRBV12-4,CASSRGVDNEQFF,TGTGCCAGCAGCCGGGGGGTGGACAATGAGCAGTTCTTC
many,.,TRBJ2-7,TRBV28,CASSSTDFKGQYF,TGTGCCAGCAGTTCAACAGACTTTAAGGGACAGTACTTC
few,.,TRBJ2-1,TRBV7-8,CASSLRDLGGYNEQFF,TGTGCCAGCAGCTTAAGGGACCTGGGCGGCTACAATGAGCAGTTCTTC
.,TRBD1,TRBJ2-7,TRBV5-1,CASSLDGTEYYEQYF,TGCGCCAGCAGCTTGGATGGGACAGAATACTACGAGCAGTACTTC
.,.,TRBJ1-2,TRBV30,CAWSVGQPNYGYTF,TGTGCCTGGAGTGTAGGACAGCCCAACTATGGCTACACCTTC
.,.,TRBJ2-7,TRBV4-1,CASSRGRVFSYEQYF,TGCGCCAGCAGCCGAGGCAGGGTCTTCTCCTACGAGCAGTACTTC
.,TRBD2,TRBJ2-5,TRBV29-1,CSVVAGGLQETQYF,TGCAGCGTTGTGGCGGGAGGCCTCCAAGAGACCCAGTACTTC
.,.,TRBJ2-7,TRBV7-2,CASSFAGVRYEQYF,TGTGCCAGCAGCTTCGCAGGGGTTCGTTACGAGCAGTACTTC
few,TRBD2,TRBJ2-7,TRBV3-1,CASSPGTSGIGEQYF,TGTGCCAGCAGCCCCGGGACTAGCGGGATAGGCGAGCAGTACTTC
.,.,TRBJ2-3,TRBV7-2,CASSPKPITDTQYF,TGTGCCAGCAGCCCCAAGCCCATCACAGATACGCAGTATTTT
.,.,TRBJ1-5,TRBV4-1,CASSQLLGPQPQHF,TGCGCCAGCAGCCAACTCCTAGGCCCTCAGCCCCAGCATTTT
.,.,TRBJ2-3,TRBV7-8,CASSWRADTQYF,TGTGCCAGCAGCTGGAGGGCGGATACGCAGTATTTT
few,.,TRBJ1-5,TRBV4-1,CASSQGRQGFNQPQHF,TGCGCCAGCAGCCAAGGACGGCAGGGATTCAATCAGCCCCAGCATTTT
.,.,TRBJ2-2,TRBV9,CASSVFSGGRKNTGELFF,TGTGCCAGCAGCGTATTCTCGGGGGGCAGGAAGAACACCGGGGAGTTGTTTTTT
few,.,TRBJ1-4,TRBV7-8,CASSSDIREKLFF,TGTGCCAGCAGCTCGGACATAAGGGAAAAACTGTTTTTT
.,.,TRBJ2-1,TRBV7-2,CASSLEGPHEQFF,TGTGCCAGCAGCTTAGAGGGACCTCATGAGCAGTTCTTC
.,TRBD1,TRBJ1-1,TRBV20-1,CSAKLQGAATMNTEAFF,TGCAGTGCTAAACTACAGGGGGCTGCTACCATGAACACTGAAGCTTTCTTT